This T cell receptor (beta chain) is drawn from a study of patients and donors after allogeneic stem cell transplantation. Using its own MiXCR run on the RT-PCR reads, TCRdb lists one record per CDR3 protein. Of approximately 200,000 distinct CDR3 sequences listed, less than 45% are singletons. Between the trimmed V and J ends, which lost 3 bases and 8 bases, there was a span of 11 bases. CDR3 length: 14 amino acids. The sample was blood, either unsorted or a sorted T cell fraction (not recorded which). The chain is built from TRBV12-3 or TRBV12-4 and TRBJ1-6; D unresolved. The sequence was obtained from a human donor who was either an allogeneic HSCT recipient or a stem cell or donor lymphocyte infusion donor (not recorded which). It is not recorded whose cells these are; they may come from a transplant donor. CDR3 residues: CASSFEGLDSPLHF. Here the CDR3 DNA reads TGTGCCAGCAGTTTTGAGGGCCTCGATTCACCCCTCCACTTT.